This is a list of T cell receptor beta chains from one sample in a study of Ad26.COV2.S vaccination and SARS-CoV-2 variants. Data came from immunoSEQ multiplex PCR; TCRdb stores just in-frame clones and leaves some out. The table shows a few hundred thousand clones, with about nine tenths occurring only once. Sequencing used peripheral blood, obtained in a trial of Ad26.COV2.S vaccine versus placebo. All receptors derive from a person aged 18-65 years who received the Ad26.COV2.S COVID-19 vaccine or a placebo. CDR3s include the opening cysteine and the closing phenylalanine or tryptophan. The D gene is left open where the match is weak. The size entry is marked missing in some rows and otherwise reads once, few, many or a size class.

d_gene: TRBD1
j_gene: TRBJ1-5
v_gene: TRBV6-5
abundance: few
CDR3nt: TGTGCCAGCAAGCAGGGGGTGAGACAGCCCCAGCATTTT
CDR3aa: CASKQGVRQPQHF

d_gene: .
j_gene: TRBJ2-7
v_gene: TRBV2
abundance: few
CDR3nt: TGTGCCAGCAGTGAAGCGCTTCGACGGACCGAGCAGTACTTC
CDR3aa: CASSEALRRTEQYF

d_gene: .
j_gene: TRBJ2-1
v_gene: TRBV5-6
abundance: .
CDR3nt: TGTGCCAGCAGCTTGGTCGGTCACGGTGAGCAGTTCTTC
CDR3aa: CASSLVGHGEQFF

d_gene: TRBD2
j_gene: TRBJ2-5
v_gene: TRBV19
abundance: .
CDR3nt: TGTGCCAGTAGTATAGCGGGGGGGCCTTTGGAGACCCAGTACTTC
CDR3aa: CASSIAGGPLETQYF

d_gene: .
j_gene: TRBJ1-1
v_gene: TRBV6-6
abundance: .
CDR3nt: TGTGCCAGCAGTTACACAACTGGGAACACTGAAGCTTTCTTT
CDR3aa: CASSYTTGNTEAFF

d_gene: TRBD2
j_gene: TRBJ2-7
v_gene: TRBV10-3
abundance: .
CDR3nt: TGTGCCATCAGCGAAACAGGGACTAGCGGGGGGGCACTCTACGAGCAGTACTTC
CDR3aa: CAISETGTSGGALYEQYF

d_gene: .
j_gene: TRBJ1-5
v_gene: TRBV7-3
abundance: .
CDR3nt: TGTGCCAGCAGCTTGGACAGAGATCAGCCCCAGCATTTT
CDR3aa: CASSLDRDQPQHF

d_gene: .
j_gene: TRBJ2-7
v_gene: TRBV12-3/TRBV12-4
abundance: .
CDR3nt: TGTGCCAGCAGTGCGAACTCCTACGAGCAGTACTTC
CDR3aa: CASSANSYEQYF

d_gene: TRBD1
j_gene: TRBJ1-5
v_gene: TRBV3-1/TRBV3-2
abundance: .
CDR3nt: TGTGCCAGCAGCCACGGCAGGGGGCGGAATCAGCCCCAGCATTTT
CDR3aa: CASSHGRGRNQPQHF

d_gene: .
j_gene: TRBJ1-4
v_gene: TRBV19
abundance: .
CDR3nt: TGTGCCAGTAGTGAACAGGTCTCAACTAATGAAAAACTGTTTTTT
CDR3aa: CASSEQVSTNEKLFF

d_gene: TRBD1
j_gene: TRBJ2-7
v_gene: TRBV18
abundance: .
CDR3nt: TGTGCCAGCTCACCTGTCAGGGGGCTCTACGAGCAGTACTTC
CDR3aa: CASSPVRGLYEQYF

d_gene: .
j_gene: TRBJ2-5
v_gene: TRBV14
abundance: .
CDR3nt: TGTGCCAGCAGCCATTTAGTTCAAGAGACCCAGTACTTC
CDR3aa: CASSHLVQETQYF

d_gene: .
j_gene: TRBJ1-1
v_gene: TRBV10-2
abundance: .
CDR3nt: TGCGCCAGCAGTGAAGCGGGGGCGGACACTGAAGCTTTCTTT
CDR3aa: CASSEAGADTEAFF

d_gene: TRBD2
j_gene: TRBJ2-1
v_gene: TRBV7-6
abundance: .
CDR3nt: TGTGCCAGCAGCTTAGGCGGGGGAGAATACAATGAGCAGTTCTTC
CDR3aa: CASSLGGGEYNEQFF

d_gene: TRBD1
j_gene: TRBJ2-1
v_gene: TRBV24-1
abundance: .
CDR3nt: TGTGCCACCAGTGAGGCACAGGGGGGATCCTACAATGAGCAGTTCTTC
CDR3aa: CATSEAQGGSYNEQFF

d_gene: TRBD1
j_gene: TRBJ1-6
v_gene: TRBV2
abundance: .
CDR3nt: TGTGCCTCCTGGGGACAGGGAGACACCTATAATTCACCCCTCCACTTT
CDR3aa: CASWGQGDTYNSPLHF

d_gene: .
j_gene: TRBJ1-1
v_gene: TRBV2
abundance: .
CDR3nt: TGTGCCAGCAGTATACAGGGACTGGGTACTGAAGCTTTCTTT
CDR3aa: CASSIQGLGTEAFF

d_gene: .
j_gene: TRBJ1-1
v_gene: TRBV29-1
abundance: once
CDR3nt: TGCAGCGTTGAAGATCTGGGCTTTAACACTGAAGCTTTCTTT
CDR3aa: CSVEDLGFNTEAFF

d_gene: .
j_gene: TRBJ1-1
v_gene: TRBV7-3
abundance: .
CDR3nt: TGTGCCAGCAGCTTACGGCCGGAGAGCGGCGAAGCTTTCTTT
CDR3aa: CASSLRPESGEAFF

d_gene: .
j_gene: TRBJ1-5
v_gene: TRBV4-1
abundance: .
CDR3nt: TGCGCCAGCAGCCAACCTTGGACAGATAGCAATCAGCCCCAGCATTTT
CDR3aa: CASSQPWTDSNQPQHF

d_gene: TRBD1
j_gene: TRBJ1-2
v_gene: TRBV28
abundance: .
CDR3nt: TGTGCCGCTCCACCAGGGGGCGGGGTGGGTGGCTACACCTTC
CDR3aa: CAAPPGGGVGGYTF

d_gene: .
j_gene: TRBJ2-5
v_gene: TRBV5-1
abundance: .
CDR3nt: TGCGCCAGCAAACTAGACAATCAAGAGACCCAGTACTTC
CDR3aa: CASKLDNQETQYF

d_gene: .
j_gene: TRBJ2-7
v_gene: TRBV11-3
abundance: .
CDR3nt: TGTGCCAGCAGCTTAAGGGGAGGCGGAGCCTACGAGCAGTACTTC
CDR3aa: CASSLRGGGAYEQYF

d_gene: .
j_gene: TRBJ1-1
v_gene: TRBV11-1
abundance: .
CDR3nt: TGTGCCAGCAGCCCCGCGTGGGTAGCTCGTGAAGCTTTCTTT
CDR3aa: CASSPAWVAREAFF

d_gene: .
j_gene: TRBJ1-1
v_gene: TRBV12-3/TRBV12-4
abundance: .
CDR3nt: TGTGCCAGCAGTTTGAGGGCGAACACTGAAGCTTTCTTT
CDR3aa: CASSLRANTEAFF

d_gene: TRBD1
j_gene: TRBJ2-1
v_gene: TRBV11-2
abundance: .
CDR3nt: TGTGCCAGCAGCCCAGGGACAGCCGAATTTTTTGAGCAGTTCTTC
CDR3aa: CASSPGTAEFFEQFF